This TCR beta chain was sequenced in a study of blood T cell repertoires in COVID-19. Background on the study: The origin of the acute and convalescent COVID-19 samples was the United States, Italy and Spain. PBMCs, B-cell-depleted T cells, or T cells were the source of the cDNA or gDNA that made up the material.

As originally analysed: Quantification of nucleated cells was approximated via reference gene primer amplification. The protocol was immunoSEQ multiplex PCR, while the TCRdb copy is restricted to in-frame clones and leaves out a portion. V, J and clone size are those of that table, while D and trimming were read from the DNA. The repertoire holds about 15,000 clones, with approximately 76% as singletons. The CDR3 loop spans 18 amino acids. Unmatched junction bases numbered 12, after V lost 6 bases and J lost 4 bases. CDR1 is KGHSH, CDR2 LQKENI, per germline. The sequence was collected from a man in his 70s with active or convalescent COVID-19. This chain joins TRBV18 and TRBJ2-2, with TRBD2 matching 12 bases. Material for sequencing was peripheral blood. CDR3 loop: CASSPFTGLAGTTGELFF. CDR3 bases: TGTGCCAGCTCTCCCTTTACGGGACTAGCGGGTACCACCGGGGAGCTGTTTTTT. The full variable domain, with the rest looked up from reference TRBV18 and TRBJ2-2, is NAGVMQNPRHLVRRRGQEARLRCSPMKGHSHVYWYRQLPEEGLKFMVYLQKENIIDESGMPKERFSAEFPKEGPSILRIQQVVRGDSAAYFCASSPFTGLAGTTGELFFGEGSRLTVL.